Each of the 13 T cell receptor beta chains below was sequenced from the same sample in a study of T cells after posttransplantation cyclophosphamide. A marrow graft followed busulfan-fludarabine conditioning, with cyclophosphamide on days +3 and +4. Repertoires were generated with immunoSEQ multiplex PCR, while TCRdb's copy carries only in-frame clones and drops some. This sample includes more than 3,000 clones with no singletons; its ten biggest clones take up roughly 28%. The source was PBMCs, collected 84 days after allogeneic stem cell transplant with posttransplant cyclophosphamide. The source of these receptors is a female patient in her thirties or forties who received an allogeneic stem cell transplant from a related donor, was CMV-positive, and had no GVHD. A share of the T cells may be of graft donor origin.

This clone was recorded at least ten times. The rearrangement links TRBV4-3 to TRBJ2-1; D possibly corresponds to TRBD1 (6 bases). Germline V gene sequence: CDR1 LGHNA, CDR2 YSLEER. Trimming removed 2 bases from V and 7 bases from J, with 6 bases in between. This CDR3 is 12 amino acids long. CDR3 DNA sequence: TGCGCCAGCAGCCAAAGGGGGAATGAGCAGTTCTTC. Translated, it gives CASSQRGNEQFF.

This clone was found many times. This rearrangement joins TRBV5-1 to TRBJ2-5; 7 nucleotides agree with TRBD1. J was trimmed by 1 base and V by 4 bases; bases with no gene match: 1. Germline-derived CDR1 and CDR2 are SGHRS and YFSETQ. This CDR3 has 13 amino acids. CDR3 loop: CASSRDSQETQYF. For the CDR3, the DNA is TGCGCCAGCAGCAGGGACAGCCAAGAGACCCAGTACTTC.

This clone was picked up many times. The chain couples TRBV19 to TRBJ1-5; 7 nucleotides line up with TRBD1. V gave up 1 base and J gave up 6 bases; unmatched junction bases: 6. CDR1 and CDR2 from the germline V gene are LNHDA and SQIVND (reference sequence). CDR3 size: 15 residues. The CDR3 DNA sequence: TGTGCCAGTAGTATAGGACAGGGCCGGGTTCAGCCCCAGCATTTT. It codes for CASSIGQGRVQPQHF. Together with reference TRBV19 and TRBJ1-5, the CDR3 gives the full variable domain: DGGITQSPKYLFRKEGQNVTLSCEQNLNHDAMYWYRQDPGQGLRLIYYSQIVNDFQKGDIAEGYSVSREKKESFPLTVTSAQKNPTAFYLCASSIGQGRVQPQHFGDGTRLSIL.

This clone was counted at least ten times. This rearrangement joins TRBV19 to TRBJ1-5; TRBD1 might be the D (5 bases). The germline CDR1 and CDR2 sequences are LNHDA and SQIVND (reference sequence). V was clipped by 7 bases and J by 4 bases, with 11 bases between them. CDR3 length: 13 residues. CDR3 nucleotide sequence: TGTGCCAGTACCCACGGGGGGAATCAGCCCCAGCATTTT. It codes for CASTHGGNQPQHF.

The rearrangement uses TRBV9 and TRBJ2-3; D is unresolved. Germline CDR1 reads SGDLS; CDR2 reads YYNGEE. The CDR3 is 16 amino acids. V lost 4 bases, J lost 0 bases, and 15 bases lay in between. CDR3 nucleotides: TGTGCCAGCAGCCCCTATGGGCTGGGCAGCACAGATACGCAGTATTTT. Its protein is CASSPYGLGSTDTQYF.

This clone was seen at least ten times. The J gene is TRBJ1-5, the V gene TRBV18; 7 bases are shared with TRBD1. Germline lookup yields CDR1 KGHSH and CDR2 LQKENI. The CDR3 consists of 15 residues. The junction had 3 bases not matched to a gene; V was cut back by 4 bases and J by 0 bases. The CDR3 reads CASSLPGGSNQPQHF. In DNA form, the CDR3 reads TGTGCCAGCTCACTGCCAGGGGGTAGCAATCAGCCCCAGCATTTT.

This clone was found many times. The chain carries TRBV6-6 and TRBJ1-1, with 7 bases lining up with TRBD1. The CDR3 loop spans 13 amino acids. CDR1 is MNHNY, CDR2 SVGAGI, per germline (reference sequence). J gave up 4 bases and V 6 bases, and 5 bases lay outside the gene matches. The CDR3 sequence: CASSQQGTTEAFF. Written as DNA, the CDR3 is TGTGCCAGCAGCCAACAGGGGACCACTGAAGCTTTCTTT.

This clone has at least ten counts. This chain joins TRBV7-2 and TRBJ1-3; perhaps TRBD1 as D (6 bases). The CDR3 contains 14 residues. V lost 4 bases to trimming and J lost 3 bases, with 10 bases between them. CDR1 and CDR2 (germline): SGHTA, FQGNSA. CDR3 sequence: CASSSQGLGNTIYF. DNA for the CDR3: TGTGCCAGCAGCTCACAGGGCCTTGGAAACACCATATATTTT.

Sample share makes this clone large (0.1 to 1%). The CDR3 here is CASRRGRPGNTIYF. CDR3 DNA: TGTGCCAGCAGGCGGGGGAGGCCTGGAAACACCATATATTTT. This chain connects TRBV6-5 to TRBJ1-3, with TRBD1 as a possible D gene (5 bases). V was shortened by 6 bases and J by 2 bases, with 11 bases between the two germline ends. Germline-derived CDR1 and CDR2 are MNHEY and SVGAGI. The CDR3 runs to 14 residues.

The rearrangement links TRBV28 to TRBJ1-1; D possibly corresponds to TRBD1 (5 bases). The CDR3 consists of 19 residues. Trimming removed 2 bases from V and 0 bases from J, with 22 bases in between. In germline, CDR1 is MDHEN, CDR2 SYDVKM. CDR3 protein: CASSLPSRQPRVMNTEAFF. DNA for the CDR3: TGTGCCAGCAGTTTACCCTCTAGACAGCCACGAGTTATGAACACTGAAGCTTTCTTT.

The sample holds many counts of this clone. The chain uses TRBV18 and TRBJ1-1; 11 bases map to TRBD1. Trimming cost V 2 bases and J 0 bases; bases outside gene matches: 5. The CDR3 runs 17 residues. Germline CDR1 and CDR2: KGHSH and LQKENI. The CDR3 spells CASSPGTGGGVNTEAFF. CDR3 bases: TGTGCCAGCTCACCAGGGACAGGGGGTGGGGTGAACACTGAAGCTTTCTTT.

This clone was counted many times. The CDR3 region has the DNA TGTGCCAGTAGTACCCCTCCGGGGTCGACTCGCTACGAGCAGTACTTC. The encoded protein is CASSTPPGSTRYEQYF. The chain couples TRBV19 to TRBJ2-7, with D perhaps matching TRBD2 (5 bases). The germline V and J ends were trimmed by 4 bases and 3 bases, with 19 bases remaining between them. The CDR3 totals 16 residues. The germline gives CDR1 LNHDA, CDR2 SQIVND (reference sequence). Variable domain in full (rest from reference TRBV19 and TRBJ2-7): DGGITQSPKYLFRKEGQNVTLSCEQNLNHDAMYWYRQDPGQGLRLIYYSQIVNDFQKGDIAEGYSVSREKKESFPLTVTSAQKNPTAFYLCASSTPPGSTRYEQYFGPGTRLTVT.

This clone has a count of ten or more. The rearrangement joins TRBV5-4 to TRBJ1-5, with a tentative D call TRBD1 (5 bases). The ends were cut back, 1 base at V and 3 bases at J, with 8 bases in the middle. The CDR3 is 14 amino acids. Germline-derived CDR1 and CDR2 are SGHNT and YYREEE (reference sequence). CDR3 sequence: CASSLRGDNQPQHF. The CDR3 coding sequence is TGTGCCAGCAGCTTGAGGGGAGACAATCAGCCCCAGCATTTT.